These 21 T cell receptor beta chains came from one sample sequenced in a study of T cell repertoires in aging, cancer and after chemotherapy. Rearranged V-D-J TRB sequences were amplified with a mixed TRB-A/B primer pool. TCRdb fed the multiplex PCR reads into MiXCR, producing one record per CDR3 protein. The repertoire holds about 9,400 distinct CDR3 sequences, with approximately 40% as singletons. Amplification of TCR beta used genomic DNA extracted from peripheral blood. The material sequenced was blood. These receptors came from a human donor in good health.

This clonotype was picked up a small number of times. This chain uses TRBV19 with TRBJ2-6, with a possible D match to TRBD2 (6 bases). The CDR3 contains 16 residues. The V end was cut by 5 bases, the J end by 4 bases, with 15 bases between. The germline gives CDR1 LNHDA, CDR2 SQIVND (reference sequence). The CDR3 here is CASSSPLLAGANVLTF. DNA of the CDR3: TGTGCCAGTAGTTCCCCCCTACTAGCAGGGGCCAACGTCCTGACTTTC. The full variable domain, completed using reference TRBV19 and TRBJ2-6, is DGGITQSPKYLFRKEGQNVTLSCEQNLNHDAMYWYRQDPGQGLRLIYYSQIVNDFQKGDIAEGYSVSREKKESFPLTVTSAQKNPTAFYLCASSSPLLAGANVLTFGAGSRLTVL.

This clonotype appeared a few times. The V call is TRBV6-4, the J call TRBJ2-3, with D tentatively TRBD1 or TRBD2 (6 bases each). The CDR3 is 15 amino acids. The V gene lost 2 bases and the J gene lost 1 base, with 10 bases spanning the gap. CDR1 MRHNA and CDR2 SNTAGT come from the germline V gene. Here the CDR3 reads CASSDARGGTDTQYF. The CDR3 DNA follows: TGTGCCAGCAGTGACGCAAGGGGGGGCACAGATACGCAGTATTTT.

The chain has TRBV15 and TRBJ2-4; a weak D match, TRBD1 (8 bases). Germline loops: CDR1 LNHNV, CDR2 YYDKDF (reference sequence). The CDR3 spans 15 residues. Trimming took off 5 bases at V and 5 bases at J, with 16 bases between the two ends. The DNA of the CDR3 is TGTGCCACCAGCGCGCGGACAGGGAGGGAAAACATTCAGTACTTC. Translated, it gives CATSARTGRENIQYF.

This clonotype came up once. Germline and junction disagree at one end, which may indicate a read error. The chain carries TRBV5-4 and TRBJ2-3; weak D call: TRBD2 (7 bases). This CDR3 has 14 residues. Germline V CDR1 and CDR2: SGHNT, YYREEE (reference sequence). The CDR3 sequence is CACSLGGPTDTQYF. For the CDR3, the DNA is TGTGCCTGCAGCTTGGGGGGGCCAACAGATACGCAGTATTTT.

V gene TRBV27 combines with J gene TRBJ2-5; 10 nucleotides match TRBD2. The CDR3 is 12 residues long. Germline trimming cut 10 bases from V and 4 bases from J; bases unmatched to any gene: 3. CDR1 MNHEY and CDR2 SMNVEV come from the germline V gene (reference sequence). The CDR3 DNA sequence: TGTGCCACGGGGACTAGCGCAGAGACCCAGTACTTC. Its translation: CATGTSAETQYF.

Points on this clonotype: The junction does not match germline at one end; this may be a read error. The chain employs TRBV5-1 and TRBJ2-7; TRBD1 matches 9 bases. In germline, CDR1 is SGHRS, CDR2 YFSETQ. The CDR3 loop spans 15 amino acids. This CDR3 reads CASSLAGQGRYEQYF. CDR3 coding DNA: TGTGCCAGCAGCTTGGCGGGACAGGGTCGTTACGAGCAGTACTTC.

This clonotype turned up a few times. V gene TRBV13 combines with J gene TRBJ2-2, with 7 positions matching TRBD1. Germline loops: CDR1 PRHDT, CDR2 FYEKMQ (reference sequence). V lost 0 bases, J lost 4 bases, and 2 bases stayed unmatched. The CDR3 has 15 amino acids. The CDR3 protein is CASSLGQGTTGELFF. DNA of the CDR3: TGTGCCAGCAGCTTAGGACAGGGGACCACCGGGGAGCTGTTTTTT.

This clonotype was found a few times. The chain recombines TRBV30 with TRBJ1-5; D remains unclear. Trimming cost V 8 bases and J 0 bases, with 11 bases left between them. CDR3 length: 13 amino acids. The germline V gene has CDR1 GTSNPN and CDR2 SVGIG (reference sequence). CDR3 in amino acids: CAIDGNSNQPQHF. In DNA form, the CDR3 reads TGTGCCATCGACGGAAATAGCAATCAGCCCCAGCATTTT.

The genes are TRBV7-2 and TRBJ1-1; D is unclear. This CDR3 has 14 amino acids. V was trimmed by 5 bases and J by 1 base, leaving 11 bases between them. CDR1 SGHTA and CDR2 FQGNSA come from the germline V gene. The CDR3 loop is CASSRGRSNTEAFF. The CDR3 DNA follows: TGTGCCAGCAGCCGAGGACGGTCGAACACTGAAGCTTTCTTT.

This clonotype was detected a few times. The genes are TRBV6-1 and TRBJ2-7, with D possibly being TRBD2 (5 bases). V was cut by 7 bases and J by 6 bases, with 13 bases left in between. Germline assignment: CDR1 MNHNS and CDR2 SASEGT. This CDR3 region has 12 residues. In nucleotides, the CDR3 is TGTGCCAGCACGGGATTTCTAGGCGAGCAGTACTTC. It encodes CASTGFLGEQYF.

V is TRBV19 and J is TRBJ2-5; tentatively, D is TRBD2 (6 bases). With 6 bases removed from V and 2 bases from J, the gap between germline ends came to 13 bases. Per the germline V gene, CDR1 is LNHDA and CDR2 is SQIVND (reference sequence). The CDR3 spans 14 residues. The CDR3 nucleotides read TGTGCCAGTAGGGGCGGGGCGGGACAAGAGACCCAGTACTTC. As protein: CASRGGAGQETQYF.

V is TRBV5-1 and J is TRBJ1-5; possible D gene TRBD1, 6 bases. The CDR3 runs to 13 residues. V shed 4 bases and J shed 3 bases, with 8 bases lying between them. The germline V gene encodes CDR1 SGHRS and CDR2 YFSETQ. For the CDR3, the DNA is TGCGCCAGCAGCCCAGGGGTCAATCAGCCCCAGCATTTT. Encoded protein: CASSPGVNQPQHF. Looking up the rest from reference TRBV5-1 and TRBJ1-5 gives the full variable domain: KAGVTQTPRYLIKTRGQQVTLSCSPISGHRSVSWYQQTPGQGLQFLFEYFSETQRNKGNFPGRFSGRQFSNSRSEMNVSTLELGDSALYLCASSPGVNQPQHFGDGTRLSIL.

Sample share makes this clonotype medium-sized. The V call is TRBV30, the J call TRBJ1-4, with unresolved D. The CDR3 spans 13 residues. Germline loops: CDR1 GTSNPN, CDR2 SVGIG (reference sequence). Trimming cost V 6 bases and J 0 bases, with 8 bases left between them. CDR3 DNA: TGTGCCTGTTCCTTTGCAACTAATGAAAAACTGTTTTTT. It encodes CACSFATNEKLFF.

This clonotype occurred a few times. J is TRBJ2-1 and V is TRBV6-5; 8 nucleotides align to TRBD1. The V gene's germline CDR1 is MNHEY and CDR2 SVGAGI. V shed 8 bases and J 4 bases; nucleotides not matched to a gene: 7. This CDR3 is 14 amino acids long. CDR3 coding DNA: TGTGCCAGCCATTCAGGGGGCGCATACAATGAGCAGTTCTTC. Its translation: CASHSGGAYNEQFF.

This clonotype is medium-sized by share. In DNA, the CDR3 is TGTGCCAGCAGTTTAGCCGGCGCTGAAGAGACCCAGTACTTC. Translation: CASSLAGAEETQYF. V is TRBV12-3 or TRBV12-4 and J is TRBJ2-5, with D hard to call. The V gene lost 0 bases and the J gene lost 3 bases, with 8 bases spanning the gap. This CDR3 spans 14 amino acids.

V and J are TRBV6-5 and TRBJ1-3, with no clear D. V dropped 5 bases and J dropped 9 bases, with 11 bases sitting between them. The CDR3 consists of 12 residues. CDR1 is MNHEY and CDR2 is SVGAGI in the germline V gene. The CDR3 sequence: CASSEWGSTIYF. The CDR3 nucleotides read TGTGCCAGCAGTGAATGGGGTAGCACCATATATTTT.

This chain joins TRBV13 and TRBJ2-3; the match to TRBD2 covers 14 bases. V was clipped by 5 bases and J by 6 bases; unmatched bases: 4. CDR1 PRHDT and CDR2 FYEKMQ come from the germline V gene (reference sequence). This CDR3 is built from 15 residues. This CDR3 is CASSAGTSGGDTQYF. The CDR3 DNA reads as TGTGCCAGCAGCGCCGGGACTAGCGGGGGCGATACGCAGTATTTT.

The chain employs TRBV18 and TRBJ2-2; no reliable D call. The CDR3 length is 10 residues. V lost 5 bases and J 10 bases, leaving 5 bases between the germline ends. The germline CDR1 and CDR2 sequences are KGHSH and LQKENI. CDR3 amino acids: CASSGPELFF. DNA for the CDR3: TGTGCCAGCTCAGGGCCGGAGCTGTTTTTT.

The chain employs TRBV7-9 and TRBJ2-7; possibly TRBD1 for D (6 bases). The CDR3 contains 14 residues. Per the germline V gene, CDR1 is SEHNR and CDR2 is FQNEAQ (reference sequence). V was shortened by 5 bases and J by 2 bases, with 13 bases between the two germline ends. This chain's CDR3 is CASSTPDRTYEQYF. CDR3 bases: TGTGCCAGCAGCACCCCCGACAGGACCTACGAGCAGTACTTC.

There are a few counts of this clonotype. This chain uses TRBV5-4 with TRBJ1-6; 7 nucleotides align to TRBD1. The CDR3 consists of 12 residues. V was clipped by 2 bases and J by 10 bases; unmatched bases: 0. CDR1 is SGHNT and CDR2 is YYREEE in the germline V gene (reference sequence). The CDR3 nucleotides read TGTGCCAGCAGCTTACAGGGGTCACCCCTCCACTTT. It codes for CASSLQGSPLHF.

The chain uses TRBV27 and TRBJ1-1, with 7 nucleotides matching TRBD1. The CDR3 consists of 15 residues. The trim removed 4 bases at V and 4 bases at J, leaving 9 bases unmatched. Per the germline V gene, CDR1 is MNHEY and CDR2 is SMNVEV (reference sequence). CDR3 bases: TGTGCCAGCAGTTACTCAGGGGGGAGAATCACTGAAGCTTTCTTT. Protein sequence: CASSYSGGRITEAFF.